This T cell receptor (beta chain) was recorded in a study of blood T cell repertoires in COVID-19. This clone is a singleton in its sample. The CDR3 contains 13 residues. V was shortened by 3 bases and J by 4 bases, with 9 bases between the two germline ends. Per the germline V gene, CDR1 is MNHNS and CDR2 is SASEGT. In the authors' workflow: Amplification of reference gene primers was used by the study to estimate nucleated cell counts. Profiling relied on immunoSEQ multiplex PCR, and the TCRdb table lists in-frame clones only, not all of them. Clone size and the V and J calls come from that table; the DNA yielded D and trimming. Among some 150,000 clones listed, approximately 80% were seen once.

Source material: peripheral blood. The rearrangement links TRBV6-1 to TRBJ1-2; D might be TRBD1 (5 bases). This sequence originates from a woman between 45 and 60 years old with acute or convalescent COVID-19. CDR3 sequence (DNA): TGTGCCAGCAGTGACGGGGGACGCTATGGCTACACCTTC. Translated: CASSDGGRYGYTF.